The source of this TCR beta chain is a study of blood T cell repertoires in COVID-19. Study as a whole: Acute and convalescent COVID-19 samples came from the United States, Italy and Spain.

This CDR3 is 16 amino acids long. Under the authors' procedure: Reference gene primer amplification in the assay estimated nucleated cell counts. The data were produced by immunoSEQ multiplex PCR, yet TCRdb's version contains in-frame clones alone and is incomplete. V, J and clone size were drawn from that table, and D and trimming were deduced from the DNA. The repertoire consists of hundreds of thousands of clones, with roughly 90% occurring once and the leading ten covering under 7%. Sequenced input: peripheral blood. This TCR was recovered from a man aged 55 to 70 who had recovered from COVID-19. V gene TRBV21-1 combines with J gene TRBJ1-3; the table's D call TRBD1 went unverified against the DNA. TRBV21-1 is tagged as a pseudogene. The CDR3 is CASSTGQTCSGNTIYF. The DNA of the CDR3 is TGTGCCAGCAGCACGGGACAGACCTGCTCTGGAAACACCATATATTTT.